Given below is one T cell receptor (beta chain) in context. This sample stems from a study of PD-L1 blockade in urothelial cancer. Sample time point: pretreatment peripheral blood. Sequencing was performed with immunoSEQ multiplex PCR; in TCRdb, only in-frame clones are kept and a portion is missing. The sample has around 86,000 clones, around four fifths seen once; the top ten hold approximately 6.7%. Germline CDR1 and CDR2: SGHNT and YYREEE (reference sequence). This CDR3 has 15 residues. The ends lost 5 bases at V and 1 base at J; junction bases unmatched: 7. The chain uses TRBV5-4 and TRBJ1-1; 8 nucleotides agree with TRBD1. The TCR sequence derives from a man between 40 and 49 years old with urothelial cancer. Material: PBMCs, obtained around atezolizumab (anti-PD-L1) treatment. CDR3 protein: CASRIGQGWNTEAFF. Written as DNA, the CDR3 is TGTGCCAGCAGGATAGGACAGGGCTGGAACACTGAAGCTTTCTTT.